The rows below give T cell receptor beta chains drawn from one sample of a study of T cell changes during pregnancy in multiple sclerosis. Produced via immunoSEQ multiplex PCR; TCRdb's table is partial and in-frame only. This table holds around 12,000 clones, 70% to 90% found once. The starting material was CD8+ T cells from peripheral blood mononuclear cells, obtained in the second trimester of pregnancy. The receptor set was obtained from a female donor in good health, enrolled as a control in a pregnancy study. CDR3s include the opening cysteine and the closing phenylalanine or tryptophan. A D gene is named only where the DNA matches it firmly. Some rows have no size entry. The others give once, few or many, or a class for an expanded clone.

>once|.|TRBV19|TRBJ1-5
CASSIGTYSNQPQHF
TGTGCCAGTAGTATAGGTACCTATAGCAATCAGCCCCAGCATTTT
>.|.|TRBV15|TRBJ2-1
CALSLGGGGEQFF
TGTGCCCTCAGCCTTGGGGGCGGGGGTGAGCAGTTCTTC
>once|TRBD2|TRBV5-1|TRBJ2-3
CASSFTSGGYTDTQYF
TGCGCCAGCAGCTTTACTAGCGGGGGATACACAGATACGCAGTATTTT
>.|.|TRBV13|TRBJ2-5
CASSSKVPGQGGGFLGETQYF
TGTGCCAGCAGCTCAAAGGTCCCAGGACAGGGAGGGGGGTTCCTCGGGGAGACCCAGTACTTC
>.|.|TRBV21-1|TRBJ2-3
CASSKDWTSGRETDTQYF
TGTGCCAGCAGCAAAGACTGGACTAGCGGGAGGGAGACAGATACGCAGTATTTT
>.|TRBD2|TRBV9|TRBJ2-2
CASSVTSGGTGELFF
TGTGCCAGCAGCGTAACTAGCGGGGGGACCGGGGAGCTGTTTTTT
>.|.|TRBV4-3|TRBJ2-1
CASSQAGGGFNEQFF
TGCGCCAGCAGCCAAGCGGGGGGCGGGTTCAATGAGCAGTTCTTC
>.|TRBD1|TRBV19|TRBJ2-7
CASSATGGPYEQYF
TGTGCCAGTAGTGCGACAGGGGGGCCCTACGAGCAGTACTTC
>.|TRBD1|TRBV7-8|TRBJ2-1
CASSHPDRGLNNEQFF
TGTGCCAGCAGCCATCCGGACAGGGGGCTCAACAATGAGCAGTTCTTC
>.|.|TRBV29-1|TRBJ2-1
CSVEDAQGVAGGEQFF
TGCAGCGTTGAAGATGCGCAAGGTGTGGCCGGGGGTGAGCAGTTCTTC
>.|.|TRBV27|TRBJ1-4
CASSVTNSIKGEKLFF
TGTGCCAGCAGTGTGACCAACAGCATTAAAGGAGAAAAACTGTTTTTT
>.|TRBD2|TRBV4-2|TRBJ2-3
CASSQGMGGSTDTQYF
TGTGCCAGCAGCCAAGGAATGGGGGGGAGCACAGATACGCAGTATTTT
>.|TRBD1|TRBV5-1|TRBJ2-5
CASSWTGVVGQETQYF
TGCGCCAGCAGCTGGACAGGGGTAGTCGGCCAAGAGACCCAGTACTTC
>.|TRBD1|TRBV27|TRBJ2-7
CASSPIRNRDRRLYEQYF
TGTGCCAGCAGTCCTATACGAAACCGGGACAGAAGACTCTACGAGCAGTACTTC
>.|TRBD1|TRBV6-5|TRBJ1-2
CASNSGTGLGYTF
TGTGCCAGCAATTCCGGGACAGGGCTGGGCTACACCTTC
>.|TRBD1|TRBV7-8|TRBJ1-5
CASSLSGTGGSNQPQHF
TGTGCCAGCAGCTTATCCGGGACAGGGGGTAGCAATCAGCCCCAGCATTTT
>.|.|TRBV6-1|TRBJ2-5
CASSGWFSGQETQYF
TGTGCCAGCAGTGGATGGTTTAGCGGCCAAGAGACCCAGTACTTC
>.|TRBD1|TRBV4-1|TRBJ2-7
CASSQVGTGHYEQYF
TGCGCCAGCAGCCAAGTTGGGACAGGGCACTACGAGCAGTACTTC
>.|TRBD2|TRBV28|TRBJ2-7
CASSLFGTRSTYEQYF
TGTGCCAGCAGTTTATTTGGGACTAGGAGCACCTACGAGCAGTACTTC
>.|.|TRBV5-4|TRBJ2-7
CASSPEERPYEQYF
TGTGCCAGCAGCCCGGAGGAGCGGCCCTACGAGCAGTACTTC
>.|TRBD1|TRBV11-2|TRBJ2-7
CASSPGTGGLSSYEQYF
TGTGCCAGCAGCCCGGGGACAGGGGGTTTGAGCTCCTACGAGCAGTACTTC
>.|TRBD1|TRBV30|TRBJ1-2
CACNSGRAGGSGYTF
TGTGCCTGCAATAGTGGACGGGCAGGGGGCAGTGGCTACACCTTC
>few|TRBD2|TRBV6-5|TRBJ2-3
CASSWTSRDTQYF
TGTGCCAGCAGTTGGACTAGCCGGGATACGCAGTATTTT
>once|.|TRBV7-9|TRBJ2-7
CASSKAPRAYEQYF
TGTGCCAGCAGCAAAGCGCCCAGAGCCTACGAGCAGTACTTC
>.|.|TRBV19|TRBJ2-7
CASSISQGHLYEQYF
TGTGCCAGTAGTATTTCCCAGGGGCATCTCTACGAGCAGTACTTC
>.|.|TRBV7-9|TRBJ1-2
CASSIDRDFRVYGYTF
TGTGCCAGCAGCATAGATAGGGACTTTCGTGTGTATGGCTACACCTTC
>.|.|TRBV6-1|TRBJ1-5
CAIGEWSRQPQHF
TGTGCCATTGGAGAATGGTCGCGGCAGCCCCAGCATTTT
>.|TRBD2|TRBV6-5|TRBJ2-7
CASSYSVSSGRNVQYF
TGTGCCAGCAGTTACTCCGTATCTAGCGGGAGGAATGTGCAGTACTTC
>.|.|TRBV28|TRBJ2-7
CASSLQGYEQYF
TGTGCCAGCAGTTTACAGGGGTACGAGCAGTACTTC
>.|.|TRBV2|TRBJ1-6
CASSTPGDVAYNSPLHF
TGTGCCAGCAGTACCCCCGGAGACGTCGCCTATAATTCACCCCTCCACTTT
>.|TRBD1|TRBV5-1|TRBJ1-1
CASSPYWTGESEAFF
TGCGCCAGCAGCCCCTACTGGACAGGGGAAAGTGAAGCTTTCTTT
>.|.|TRBV6-1|TRBJ2-1
CASSDVPKGDNEQFF
TGTGCCAGCAGTGATGTCCCAAAGGGGGACAATGAGCAGTTCTTC
>once|TRBD1|TRBV7-9|TRBJ1-2
CASSLGRDRSNYGYTF
TGTGCCAGCAGCTTAGGTAGGGACAGATCTAACTATGGCTACACCTTC
>.|.|TRBV7-9|TRBJ2-6
CASSPVRSGANVLTF
TGTGCCAGCAGCCCCGTCCGCTCTGGGGCCAACGTCCTGACTTTC
>.|TRBD1|TRBV27|TRBJ1-5
CASSYRGGQPQHF
TGTGCCAGCAGTTACAGGGGGGGTCAGCCCCAGCATTTT
>.|TRBD2|TRBV7-3|TRBJ2-1
CASSARSGGGAVSEQFF
TGTGCCAGCAGCGCCCGATCGGGCGGGGGGGCGGTGAGTGAGCAGTTCTTC
>.|.|TRBV28|TRBJ1-6
CASSIQGEMSPLHF
TGTGCCAGCAGCATACAGGGAGAAATGTCACCCCTCCACTTT
>.|.|TRBV27|TRBJ2-1
CASSLGEDLYNEQFF
TGTGCCAGCAGTTTAGGGGAGGACCTCTACAATGAGCAGTTCTTC
>.|.|TRBV11-2|TRBJ2-7
CASSLAPTTAYEQYF
TGTGCCAGCAGCTTAGCGCCGACTACAGCCTACGAGCAGTACTTC